These 8 T cell receptor beta chains came from one sample sequenced in a study of spatial heterogeneity in lung cancer. Time point noted: sample taken at primary tumor resection. Unsorted samples of tumor, nontumor lung or frozen PBMC had their whole RNA sequenced. TCRdb re-derived calls from the 5' RACE reads in MiXCR, one entry per CDR3 protein. Altogether roughly 70,000 distinct CDR3 sequences are present, 13% being singletons, with the ten largest covering more than 7%. The starting material was PBMCs, obtained at surgery. The receptors originated from a male donor with early-stage non-small cell lung cancer.

The chain employs TRBV6-5 and TRBJ2-7; the match to TRBD2 covers 12 bases. The germline V gene has CDR1 MNHEY and CDR2 SVGAGI. The CDR3 runs 14 residues. Losses at the gene ends were 6 bases for V and 3 bases for J; bases not matched to a gene: 3. CDR3 nucleotides: TGTGCCAGCAGCCGACTAGCGGGAGACTACGAGCAGTACTTC. Translating gives CASSRLAGDYEQYF.

The rearrangement joins TRBV5-6 to TRBJ2-6; tentatively, D is TRBD2 (6 bases). CDR3 length equals 17 residues. V shed 0 bases and J shed 0 bases, with 10 bases lying between them. Looked up from germline, CDR1 is SGHDT and CDR2 is YYEEEE. CDR3 coding DNA: TGTGCCAGCAGCTTGGCCGGGACTTTCTCTGGGGCCAACGTCCTGACTTTC. This codes for CASSLAGTFSGANVLTF.

Relative to its sample, this clonotype is medium-sized. J is TRBJ2-2 and V is TRBV29-1, with D perhaps matching TRBD1 (5 bases). Germline loops: CDR1 SQVTM, CDR2 ANQGSEA. The germline V and J ends were trimmed by 7 bases and 2 bases, with 11 bases remaining between them. The CDR3 consists of 13 residues. CDR3 sequence (DNA): TGCAGCGCTCGGACACTTAACACCGGGGAGCTGTTTTTT. It translates to CSARTLNTGELFF.

J is TRBJ1-6 and V is TRBV7-2; tentatively, D is TRBD1 (5 bases). The length of the CDR3 is 13 residues. Trimming left V 2 bases short and J 9 bases short, with 8 bases between. Germline V gene data show CDR1 as SGHTA and CDR2 as FQGNSA. The CDR3 spells CASSLSGGSPLHF. The CDR3 DNA sequence: TGTGCCAGCAGCTTAAGTGGGGGTTCACCCCTCCACTTT.

This clonotype was observed many times. CDR3: CASSSRVPDTGELFF. CDR3 nucleotides: TGTGCCAGCAGCTCCCGGGTTCCCGACACCGGGGAGCTGTTTTTT. This sequence joins TRBV7-8 and TRBJ2-2; D is uncertain. Germline loops: CDR1 SGHVS, CDR2 FQNEAQ. This CDR3 spans 15 amino acids. The V and J ends lost 4 bases and 3 bases respectively, with 12 bases between them.

Many counts were recorded for this clonotype. The genes are TRBV10-3 and TRBJ1-2; D not resolved. The CDR3 contains 13 residues. Trimming shortened V by 5 bases and J by 8 bases, and 15 bases separated the two germline ends. The V gene's germline CDR1 is ENHRY and CDR2 SYGVKD. The CDR3 here is CAISPGQPRGYTF. DNA for the CDR3: TGTGCCATCAGTCCAGGCCAGCCTAGGGGCTACACCTTC.

A few counts support this clonotype. The chain joins TRBV6-5 to TRBJ2-1; 8 bases line up with TRBD2. V lost 6 bases to trimming and J lost 4 bases; unmatched junction nucleotides: 8. The CDR3 is made up of 15 amino acids. CDR1 and CDR2 (germline): MNHEY, SVGAGI. The CDR3 is CASSYGLAGYNEQFF. CDR3 DNA sequence: TGTGCCAGCAGCTACGGGTTAGCGGGATACAATGAGCAGTTCTTC.

This clonotype was seen a few times. The chain is built from TRBV9 and TRBJ2-5; D possibly matches TRBD1 or TRBD2 (6 bases each). Germline CDR1 and CDR2: SGDLS and YYNGEE. CDR3 size: 15 residues. V was clipped by 0 bases and J by 1 base, with 10 bases between them. CDR3 residues: CASSVVSGAQETQYF. CDR3 DNA sequence: TGTGCCAGCAGCGTAGTTTCGGGGGCCCAAGAGACCCAGTACTTC.